This T cell receptor beta chain was retrieved from a study of shared clonotypes between healthy human individuals. Overall study findings and caveats: As a rule, naive subsets had a larger estimated richness than memory subsets.

The naive CD8 population came from CD45RO-negative cells selected for CCR7, without terminally differentiated effector memory CD45RA+ cells. Recent acute infections and vaccinations were absent in the healthy HIV-negative adult donors. Each sample came from a Caucasian adult donor living in Nashville, Tennessee. Germline CDR1 reads SGHDT; CDR2 reads YYEEEE. V was shortened by 1 base and J by 2 bases, with 13 bases between the two germline ends. The CDR3 runs 16 residues. How the authors handled the data: As immunoSEQ supplied junction-only sequences (without quality scores), filtering differed. The assay was immunoSEQ multiplex PCR, and TCRdb's table has in-frame clones only and misses some. Clone size and the V and J calls come from that table; the DNA yielded D and trimming. The repertoire holds almost 700,000 clones, just over 90% seen once, with 20% to 25% in the top ten. With regard to this clone: Its antigen is unidentified.

Sequencing was performed on naive CD8+ T cells sorted from blood. The rearrangement links TRBV5-6 to TRBJ1-5; TRBD1 is a possible D gene (5 bases). The origin of this receptor is a man aged 25-45 years in good health. This CDR3 reads CASSLLGGDGNQPQHF. CDR3 nucleotide sequence: TGTGCCAGCAGCTTGCTCGGGGGTGATGGCAATCAGCCCCAGCATTTT.